The 26 T cell receptor beta chains below were found in one sample sequenced in a study of OX40 agonist ivuxolimab in advanced cancers. Assay used: immunoSEQ multiplex PCR; TCRdb lists only in-frame clones, some missing. The table lists 70,000 or so clones, approximately 86% of them singletons. The sequenced sample was CD4+ or CD8+ T cells sorted from blood, obtained in a trial of the OX40 agonist ivuxolimab. All receptors derive from an adult with an advanced solid tumor such as melanoma, head and neck, liver or kidney cancer.

The chain links TRBV12-5 to TRBJ2-7; a possible D gene is TRBD2 (5 bases). Germline V lookup: CDR1 LGHNT, CDR2 FRNRAP. This CDR3 contains 17 residues. Trimming took off 1 base at V and 0 bases at J, with 16 bases between the two ends. The DNA of the CDR3 is TGTGCTAGTGGTTTGGGGGATGGGAGCGGACCCTCCTACGAGCAGTACTTC. Its translation is CASGLGDGSGPSYEQYF. Full variable domain (missing parts from reference TRBV12-5 and TRBJ2-7): DARVTQTPRHKVTEMGQEVTMRCQPILGHNTVFWYRQTMMQGLELLAYFRNRAPLDDSGMPKDRFSAEMPDATLATLKIQPSEPRDSAVYFCASGLGDGSGPSYEQYFGPGTRLTVT.

The J gene is TRBJ2-3, the V gene TRBV14; TRBD2 aligns across 7 bases. Per germline, CDR1 SGHDN and CDR2 FVKESK. With V trimmed by 3 bases and J by 2 bases, 5 bases remained unmatched. The CDR3 sequence is 15 residues long. As DNA, the CDR3 is TGTGCCAGCAGCCAGGTGGCGGGGGACACAGATACGCAGTATTTT. It translates to CASSQVAGDTDTQYF.

Details on this clone: The junction departs from the called germline gene at one end, perhaps through a read error. The chain has TRBV5-4 and TRBJ2-7, with 9 bases that match TRBD2. Germline V gives CDR1 SGHNT, CDR2 YYREEE (reference sequence). There are 16 residues in the CDR3. In DNA, the CDR3 is TGCGCCAGCAGCCAAGACCTAGCGGGGAGCTCCTACGAGCAGTACTTC. The encoded protein is CASSQDLAGSSYEQYF.

The genes are TRBV5-5 and TRBJ2-2; 8 nucleotides line up with TRBD1. CDR3 length: 17 amino acids. Germline assignment: CDR1 SGHKS and CDR2 YYEKEE (reference sequence). Unmatched junction bases numbered 8, after V lost 0 bases and J lost 4 bases. CDR3 nucleotides: TGTGCCAGCAGCTTGGTCGTTCGACAGGGGCGCACCGGGGAGCTGTTTTTT. This gives the protein CASSLVVRQGRTGELFF. The variable domain in full, completed from reference TRBV5-5 and TRBJ2-2, reads DAGVTQSPTHLIKTRGQQVTLRCSPISGHKSVSWYQQVLGQGPQFIFQYYEKEERGRGNFPDRFSARQFPNYSSELNVNALLLGDSALYLCASSLVVRQGRTGELFFGEGSRLTVL.

V usage is TRBV2 and J usage is TRBJ1-1; D uncertain. CDR3 length: 14 residues. The V gene's germline CDR1 is SNHLY and CDR2 FYNNEI. V shed 10 bases and J shed 1 base, with 16 bases lying between them. The CDR3 loop is CATPRFSENTEAFF. The CDR3 nucleotides are TGTGCCACTCCCCGGTTCAGCGAGAACACTGAAGCTTTCTTT.

The V call is TRBV18, the J call TRBJ2-2, with unresolved D. V gave up 0 bases and J gave up 2 bases, with 7 bases separating them. The CDR3 totals 15 residues. Per germline, CDR1 KGHSH and CDR2 LQKENI. The CDR3 spells CASSPPKVNTGELFF. The CDR3 DNA sequence: TGTGCCAGCTCACCACCGAAAGTAAACACCGGGGAGCTGTTTTTT. Full variable domain (remainder filled in from reference TRBV18 and TRBJ2-2): NAGVMQNPRHLVRRRGQEARLRCSPMKGHSHVYWYRQLPEEGLKFMVYLQKENIIDESGMPKERFSAEFPKEGPSILRIQQVVRGDSAAYFCASSPPKVNTGELFFGEGSRLTVL.

The genes are TRBV7-9 and TRBJ1-5; the D is unclear. V was trimmed by 3 bases and J by 11 bases, leaving 11 bases between them. Germline CDR1 reads SEHNR; CDR2 reads FQNEAQ (reference sequence). The CDR3 runs to 12 residues. The DNA for the CDR3 is TGTGCCAGCAGCTTCTACATGGATGCCCAGCATTTT. It yields the protein CASSFYMDAQHF.

This chain joins TRBV4-1 and TRBJ2-2; D perhaps matches TRBD1 (6 bases). The CDR3 spans 17 residues. Germline loops: CDR1 MGHRA, CDR2 YSYEKL. The ends were cut back, 5 bases at V and 1 base at J, with 17 bases in the middle. The CDR3 DNA reads TGCGCCAGCAGCAGCGTTCCGACGACAGGGAACACCGGGGAGCTGTTTTTT. Translated, it gives CASSSVPTTGNTGELFF.

V is TRBV28 and J is TRBJ2-7, with 10 bases lining up with TRBD1. Trimming took 5 bases from V and 0 from J; bases not matched to a gene: 7. This CDR3 comprises 16 residues. From germline, CDR1 is MDHEN and CDR2 SYDVKM. The CDR3 coding sequence is TGTGCCAGCAGTACCCCGGACAGGGGGAACTCCTACGAGCAGTACTTC. Encoded protein: CASSTPDRGNSYEQYF. The full variable domain, completed using reference TRBV28 and TRBJ2-7, is DVKVTQSSRYLVKRTGEKVFLECVQDMDHENMFWYRQDPGLGLRLIYFSYDVKMKEKGDIPEGYSVSREKKERFSLILESASTNQTSMYLCASSTPDRGNSYEQYFGPGTRLTVT.

The V call is TRBV19, the J call TRBJ2-1; 8 bases are shared with TRBD2. The ends lost 5 bases at V and 0 bases at J; junction bases unmatched: 6. The germline V gene has CDR1 LNHDA and CDR2 SQIVND (reference sequence). The length of the CDR3 is 16 residues. The CDR3 nucleotides read TGTGCCAGTAGTTGGGGTAGCGGGGTCTCCTACAATGAGCAGTTCTTC. It is translated as CASSWGSGVSYNEQFF.

The rearrangement uses TRBV29-1 and TRBJ2-1; D is ambiguous. The germline V gene encodes CDR1 SQVTM and CDR2 ANQGSEA. The CDR3 spans 12 residues. The V and J ends lost 6 bases and 2 bases respectively, with 8 bases between them. The CDR3 loop is CSVAKTYNEQFF. The CDR3 DNA follows: TGCAGCGTCGCCAAGACCTACAATGAGCAGTTCTTC.

The chain is built from TRBV19 and TRBJ1-1, with 7 bases aligning to TRBD1. The CDR3 runs to 15 residues. Germline loops: CDR1 LNHDA, CDR2 SQIVND (reference sequence). Unmatched junction bases numbered 8, after V lost 5 bases and J lost 2 bases. The CDR3 nucleotides read TGTGCCAGTAGTGTACGGGACAGTACAAACACTGAAGCTTTCTTT. It specifies CASSVRDSTNTEAFF.

This rearrangement joins TRBV7-2 to TRBJ2-7; the match to TRBD1 covers 9 bases. V shed 5 bases, J shed 7 bases, and the junction held 6 bases outside the gene matches. The germline V gene encodes CDR1 SGHTA and CDR2 FQGNSA. The CDR3 consists of 13 residues. The CDR3 nucleotides read TGTGCCAGCAGCAACAGGGGGCGGGAGGAGCAGTACTTC. This codes for CASSNRGREEQYF.

The chain carries TRBV9 and TRBJ2-2; D is unresolved. CDR1 is SGDLS, CDR2 YYNGEE, per germline. The CDR3 consists of 14 residues. Trimming took 3 bases from V and 7 from J, leaving 13 bases between them. CDR3 amino acids: CASSAFGPDGELFF. CDR3 DNA sequence: TGTGCCAGCAGCGCCTTCGGGCCCGACGGGGAGCTGTTTTTT.

The chain combines TRBV15 with TRBJ1-1, with D possibly being TRBD1 (5 bases). Trimming took 1 base from V and 3 from J, leaving 15 bases between them. CDR1 is LNHNV and CDR2 is YYDKDF in the germline V gene (reference sequence). The CDR3 runs 16 residues. This CDR3 reads CATSRARLTGDTEAFF. In nucleotides, the CDR3 is TGTGCCACCAGCAGAGCTCGGCTTACAGGAGACACTGAAGCTTTCTTT.

A few counts support this clone. The CDR3 spells CASSLEGRTGGYNEQFF. CDR3 in DNA: TGTGCCAGCAGCCTTGAAGGAAGGACAGGGGGATACAATGAGCAGTTCTTC. The chain has TRBV4-2 and TRBJ2-1; TRBD1 agrees at 10 bases. The J segment lost 4 bases and the V segment lost 4 bases, leaving 10 bases of the junction unmatched. The CDR3 loop spans 17 amino acids. Per germline, CDR1 LGHNA and CDR2 YNFKEQ.

V and J are TRBV5-8 and TRBJ2-2; 7 nucleotides align to TRBD2. V was clipped by 0 bases and J by 3 bases; unmatched bases: 11. The CDR3 is made up of 18 amino acids. Germline values: CDR1 SGHTS, CDR2 YDEGEE. This CDR3 is CASSLGLLGAGYTGELFF. DNA of the CDR3: TGTGCCAGCAGCTTGGGTCTCCTCGGAGCGGGGTACACCGGGGAGCTGTTTTTT.

This clone was observed a handful of times. The chain couples TRBV2 to TRBJ1-5; D is undetermined. Germline V gene sequence: CDR1 SNHLY, CDR2 FYNNEI. The V end lost 2 bases, the J end lost 9 bases, and 8 bases lay between the germline ends. The CDR3 covers 12 residues. In nucleotides, the CDR3 is TGTGCCAGCAGTGAAAGAGGGCCGCCCCAGCATTTT. The encoded protein is CASSERGPPQHF.

The CDR3 protein is CASSSQPTEYYEQYF. As DNA, the CDR3 is TGTGCCAGCAGCTCCCAGCCGACAGAGTACTACGAGCAGTACTTC. This chain uses TRBV13 with TRBJ2-7; tentatively, D is TRBD1 (5 bases). Per the germline V gene, CDR1 is PRHDT and CDR2 is FYEKMQ (reference sequence). Trimming took 4 bases from V and 3 from J, leaving 16 bases between them. The CDR3 is 15 residues long.

In this sample, this clone turned up once. CDR3 DNA sequence: TGTGCCAGCAGCCCCCAGGGGCGGGGGGGCGCAGATACGCAGTATTTT. Its protein product is CASSPQGRGGADTQYF. This chain connects TRBV9 to TRBJ2-3, with 9 bases matching TRBD2. CDR1 SGDLS and CDR2 YYNGEE come from the germline V gene. After removal of 4 bases from V and 4 bases from J, the junction contained 10 bases not matched to a gene. This CDR3 contains 16 residues.

This chain uses TRBV27 with TRBJ2-3, with TRBD2 as a possible D gene (5 bases). Trimming cost V 5 bases and J 2 bases, with 11 bases left between them. The CDR3 extends over 14 amino acids. Germline V CDR1 and CDR2: MNHEY, SMNVEV (reference sequence). The CDR3 DNA reads TGTGCCAGCAGTCTCGGACTTGTCACAGATACGCAGTATTTT. Its protein product is CASSLGLVTDTQYF.

The V gene is TRBV28, the J gene TRBJ2-7; 7 nucleotides match TRBD1. CDR3 length equals 14 residues. From germline, CDR1 is MDHEN and CDR2 SYDVKM. Losses at the gene ends were 6 bases for V and 0 bases for J; bases not matched to a gene: 5. CDR3 in amino acids: CASRPGQNSYEQYF. Here the CDR3 DNA reads TGTGCCAGCAGACCGGGACAGAACTCCTACGAGCAGTACTTC.

The V gene is TRBV5-6, the J gene TRBJ2-4; the D is unclear. The germline V gene encodes CDR1 SGHDT and CDR2 YYEEEE. V lost 0 bases and J 5 bases, leaving 12 bases between the germline ends. There are 15 residues in the CDR3. CDR3 sequence reads: CASSLVSAQQNIQYF. In DNA, the CDR3 is TGTGCCAGCAGCTTGGTTTCGGCGCAGCAAAACATTCAGTACTTC.

The V call is TRBV19, the J call TRBJ1-2, with 9 bases lining up with TRBD1. This CDR3 has 15 amino acids. Germline V gives CDR1 LNHDA, CDR2 SQIVND (reference sequence). The trim removed 7 bases at V and 3 bases at J, leaving 9 bases unmatched. The CDR3 reads CASTRRGQGHYGYTF. The DNA for the CDR3 is TGTGCCAGTACTCGACGAGGACAGGGGCACTATGGCTACACCTTC.

The J gene is TRBJ2-7, the V gene TRBV5-4; a possible D gene is TRBD2 (6 bases). The CDR3 loop spans 15 amino acids. The germline V gene has CDR1 SGHNT and CDR2 YYREEE (reference sequence). V was shortened by 0 bases and J by 4 bases, with 14 bases between the two germline ends. CDR3 sequence: CASSLAGGALYEQYF. The CDR3 region has the DNA TGTGCCAGCAGCTTGGCCGGGGGTGCTTTATACGAGCAGTACTTC.

The V and J genes are TRBV18 and TRBJ1-5; no firm D call. Trimming took 6 bases from V and 1 from J, leaving 7 bases between them. This CDR3 has 13 residues. Looked up from germline, CDR1 is KGHSH and CDR2 is LQKENI. DNA of the CDR3: TGTGCCAGCTCCCCCGCCAGCAATCAGCCCCAGCATTTT. As protein: CASSPASNQPQHF.